Below are 25 T cell receptor beta chains sequenced from a single sample in a study of tissue T cells after allogeneic stem cell transplantation. Produced via immunoSEQ multiplex PCR; TCRdb's table is partial and in-frame only. In the table there are 48,000 or so clones, around 70% of which are singletons. The sequenced material came from sorted cells pooled from one or two spleens. All receptors derive from a pool of C57BL/6 mice in good health.

Worth noting for this clone: Gene names refer to mouse genes. The CDR3 end lies 1 residue beyond the end of the read and is filled in from the germline J gene. V and J are TRBV13-2 and TRBJ2-7; D might be TRBD2 (7 bases). Trimming left V 1 base short and J 1 base short, with 12 bases between. Germline loops: CDR1 NNHNN, CDR2 SYGAGS (reference sequence). CDR3 length: 15 residues. The chain's CDR3 is CASGDWGAQSYEQYF. The DNA read from the CDR3 is TGTGCCAGCGGTGATTGGGGGGCGCAGTCCTATGAACAGTAC.

This clone has just a few counts. Mouse names are used for the genes. With the read ending 1 residue before the CDR3 end, the germline J gene is used to fill in that end. The chain has TRBV16 and TRBJ2-7, with TRBD1 as a possible D gene (5 bases). Germline assignment: CDR1 SGHSA and CDR2 FRNQAP. The CDR3 length is 13 residues. V gave up 6 bases and J gave up 0 bases, with 9 bases separating them. Incomplete CDR3 DNA: TGTGCAAGCAGGTCAGGGAGCTCCTATGAACAGTAC. As protein: CASRSGSSYEQY. The CDR3 reads in full as CASRSGSSYEQYF.

Concerning this clone itself: Genes and germline are mouse. The DNA ends 1 residue before the CDR3 does, and the rest of the CDR3 is filled in from the germline J gene. The J gene is TRBJ2-4, the V gene TRBV4, with D tentatively TRBD2 (5 bases). CDR1 and CDR2 (germline): LGHDT, YNNKQL (reference sequence). The CDR3 has 15 amino acids. Trimming removed 3 bases at V and 0 bases at J, with 10 bases between. CDR3 residues: CASSYGWVSQNTLYF. CDR3 DNA, as far as it was read: TGTGCCAGCAGCTATGGCTGGGTTAGTCAAAACACCTTGTAC. Based on the CDR3 plus reference TRBV4 and TRBJ2-4, the full variable domain is ETAVFQTPNYHVTQVGNEVSFNCKQTLGHDTMYWYKQDSKKLLKIMFSYNNKQLIVNETVPRRFSPQSSDKAHLNLRIKSVEPEDSAVYLCASSYGWVSQNTLYFGAGTRLSVL.

A remark on this clone: Gene labels here are mouse ones. The read ends 1 residue before the CDR3 terminus; that terminus is restored from the germline J gene. The chain employs TRBV13-3 and TRBJ2-7; TRBD2 matches 12 bases. Germline values: CDR1 NNHDY, CDR2 SYVADS. Trimming cost V 3 bases and J 3 bases; bases outside gene matches: 1. CDR3 size: 14 residues. The CDR3: CASSGDWGVYEQYF. The sequenced CDR3 bases are TGTGCCAGCAGTGGGGACTGGGGGGTCTATGAACAGTAC.

Of note for this clone: Genes and germline come from the mouse. The missing CDR3 end, 1 residue past where the read stops, is filled in from the germline J gene. V and J are TRBV31 and TRBJ2-4; D might be TRBD2 (7 bases). The CDR3 is made up of 14 amino acids. The germline V gene has CDR1 GKSSPN and CDR2 SITVG. The V end lost 0 bases, the J end lost 1 base, and 8 bases lay between the germline ends. The CDR3 bases that were read are TGTGCCTGGAGTCTAGGGGGGGGTCAAAACACCTTGTAC. This gives the protein CAWSLGGGQNTLY. The whole CDR3 sequence is CAWSLGGGQNTLYF. Full variable domain (rest looked up from reference TRBV31 and TRBJ2-4): AQTIHQWPVAEIKAVGSPLSLGCTIKGKSSPNLYWYWQATGGTLQQLFYSITVGQVESVVQLNLSASRPKDDQFILSTEKLLLSHSGFYLCAWSLGGGQNTLYFGAGTRLSVL.

To note about this clone: These gene names are mouse names. Read sequence stops 1 residue before the CDR3 end, and the germline J gene provides the missing end. The genes are TRBV19 and TRBJ1-6, with a possible D match to TRBD1 (5 bases). TRBJ1-6 is known as an ORF, though its function is uncertain. Trimming pared 5 bases from V and 8 bases from J, leaving 11 bases between. From germline, CDR1 is FNHDT and CDR2 SITEND (reference sequence). This CDR3 spans 13 amino acids. CDR3 bases read: TGTGCCAGCAGGGAGAGGGGCGATTCGCCCCTCTAC. It codes for CASRERGDSPLY. The complete CDR3 reads CASRERGDSPLYF.

A word on this clone: Gene labels here are mouse ones. The read ends 1 residue before the CDR3 terminus; that terminus is restored from the germline J gene. The J gene is TRBJ1-4, the V gene TRBV2; maybe TRBD1 (5 bases). The CDR3 covers 15 residues. V gave up 1 base and J gave up 3 bases, with 9 bases separating them. Germline assignment: CDR1 LGHNA and CDR2 YSYQKL. CDR3 DNA, as far as it was read: TGTGCCAGCAGCCAAGTAAAGGGGACCAACGAAAGATTATTT. It is translated as CASSQVKGTNERLF. The whole CDR3 sequence is CASSQVKGTNERLFF.

In this sample, this clone turned up a few times. The gene names given are mouse names. The read halts 1 residue ahead of the CDR3 end, with the missing end drawn from the germline J gene. The rearrangement uses TRBV13-2 and TRBJ1-5; weak D call: TRBD1 (6 bases). The CDR3 covers 16 residues. Trimming pared 0 bases from V and 1 base from J, leaving 11 bases between. Germline-derived CDR1 and CDR2 are NNHNN and SYGAGS (reference sequence). The CDR3: CASGDAAGQNNQAPLF. CDR3 bases read: TGTGCCAGCGGTGATGCTGCGGGACAAAACAACCAGGCTCCGCTT.

This clone was detected only a few times. Genes and germline come from the mouse. Coverage ceases 1 residue before the CDR3 finishes, and the germline J gene fills in the end. The chain has TRBV2 and TRBJ2-7; D might be TRBD2 (7 bases). Germline values: CDR1 LGHNA, CDR2 YSYQKL. Trimming shortened V by 0 bases and J by 7 bases, and 13 bases separated the two germline ends. The length of the CDR3 is 14 residues. The sequenced CDR3 bases are TGTGCCAGCAGCCAAGACTGGGGGCGTGGGGAACAGTAC. Protein: CASSQDWGRGEQY. The full CDR3 protein is CASSQDWGRGEQYF.

Points on this clone: Mouse names are used for the genes. Read coverage stops 1 residue before the CDR3 terminus; the germline J gene supplies the remainder. The rearrangement uses TRBV13-3 and TRBJ1-2; 11 nucleotides agree with TRBD1. The CDR3 totals 13 residues. V lost 9 bases to trimming and J lost 0 bases; unmatched junction nucleotides: 1. Germline lookup yields CDR1 NNHDY and CDR2 SYVADS. The CDR3 here is CATGQGANSDYTF. Incomplete CDR3 DNA: TGTGCCACGGGACAGGGGGCAAACTCCGACTACACC.

Concerning this clone: The gene symbols are mouse symbols. This chain's CDR3 is CASKDRYAEQFF. The part of the CDR3 DNA that was read is TGTGCCAGCAAGGACAGATATGCTGAGCAGTTC. The rearrangement links TRBV13-3 to TRBJ2-1, with D perhaps TRBD1 (6 bases). The CDR3 goes on 1 residue after the read ends, and that part is filled in from the germline J gene. Looked up from germline, CDR1 is NNHDY and CDR2 is SYVADS. V dropped 6 bases and J dropped 4 bases, with 8 bases sitting between them. The CDR3 loop spans 12 amino acids.

This clone was counted between two and nine times. Gene labels here are mouse ones. The read falls 1 residue short of the CDR3 end, and the missing part is taken from the germline J gene. V is TRBV19 and J is TRBJ2-7; 7 positions match TRBD1. CDR1 FNHDT and CDR2 SITEND come from the germline V gene (reference sequence). The CDR3 totals 14 residues. V dropped 2 bases and J dropped 3; count of bases not matched to a gene: 5. The chain's CDR3 is CASSISQGVYEQYF. CDR3 DNA, as far as it was read: TGTGCCAGCAGTATTTCTCAGGGGGTCTATGAACAGTAC.

Note on this clone: Gene and germline names: mouse. The CDR3 spells CASSWAGDEQYF. The CDR3 bases that were read are TGTGCTAGCAGTTGGGCAGGGGATGAACAGTAC. This chain joins TRBV29 and TRBJ2-7; tentative D call: TRBD1 (6 bases). The read terminates 1 residue ahead of where the CDR3 ends, so the germline J gene completes it. Germline V gene data show CDR1 as MSHET and CDR2 as SYDVDS. The CDR3 runs to 12 residues. V was pared by 4 bases and J by 5 bases, with 9 bases between. The whole variable domain, filled in from reference TRBV29 and TRBJ2-7, reads DMKVTQMPRYLIKRMGENVLLECGQDMSHETMYWYRQDPGLGLQLIYISYDVDSNSEGDIPKGYRVSRKKREHFSLILDSAKTNQTSVYFCASSWAGDEQYFGPGTRLTVL.

Regarding this clone: Gene names are the mouse ones. The CDR3 DNA, read in part, is TGTGCCAGCAGCTCCACAGGGAAATCAGAAACGCTGTAT. Amino acid sequence: CASSSTGKSETLY. The whole CDR3 sequence is CASSSTGKSETLYF. The chain combines TRBV3 with TRBJ2-3, with a possible D match to TRBD1 (6 bases). The read gets to within 1 residue of the CDR3 end, and the germline J gene fills in the rest. Germline assignment: CDR1 SNHLY and CDR2 FYNGKV (reference sequence). The CDR3 covers 14 residues. Trimming removed 4 bases at V and 4 bases at J, with 12 bases between.

This clone was observed once. Any gene name here is a mouse gene name. From the germline J gene comes the end of the CDR3, since the read stops 1 residue before it. V is TRBV31 and J is TRBJ1-3; D gene unclear. The CDR3 runs 13 residues. The V gene's germline CDR1 is GKSSPN and CDR2 SITVG. The V and J ends lost 8 bases and 0 bases respectively, with 11 bases between them. The chain's CDR3 is CAVPRDSGNTLYF. CDR3 DNA (partial): TGTGCCGTCCCCCGGGATTCTGGAAATACGCTCTAT.

Of note for this clone: Mouse germline and gene names are used. The read comes to an end 1 residue before the CDR3 does, leaving the germline J gene to fill in the end. The chain employs TRBV16 and TRBJ2-5; 9 bases align to TRBD1. CDR3 length: 15 amino acids. Trimming at V came to 4 bases and at J to 1 base, leaving 3 bases not matched to a gene. Germline V gene data show CDR1 as SGHSA and CDR2 as FRNQAP. The CDR3 bases that were read are TGTGCAAGCAGCTCGGACAGGGGTGACCAAGACACCCAGTAC. It is translated as CASSSDRGDQDTQY. The complete CDR3 protein is CASSSDRGDQDTQYF. The whole variable domain, remainder taken from reference TRBV16 and TRBJ2-5, is NAGVIQTPRHKVTGKGQEATLWCEPISGHSAVFWYRQTIVQGLEFLTYFRNQAPIDDSGMPKERFSAQMPNQSHSTLKIQSTQPQDSAVYLCASSSDRGDQDTQYFGPGTRLLVL.

About this clone itself: Mouse germline and gene names are used. The CDR3 sequence: CASSFGLGGETLYF. The sequenced CDR3 bases are TGTGCCAGCAGTTTTGGACTGGGGGGAGAAACGCTGTAT. The chain couples TRBV15 to TRBJ2-3; 11 bases align to TRBD2. The read ends 1 residue shy of where the CDR3 ends; the end is completed using the germline J gene. Germline assignment: CDR1 SGHND and CDR2 FRSKSL. CDR3 length: 14 amino acids. After removal of 3 bases from V and 5 bases from J, the junction contained 1 base not matched to a gene.

This clone has a handful of counts. Genes and germline are mouse. The sequenced fragment ends 1 residue before the CDR3 boundary, so the rest is inferred from the germline J gene. This chain joins TRBV5 and TRBJ2-7, with 8 bases fitting TRBD2. V dropped 1 base and J dropped 3; count of bases not matched to a gene: 2. CDR1 LGHNA and CDR2 YNLKQL come from the germline V gene (reference sequence). The length of the CDR3 is 14 residues. The CDR3 spells CASSQGLGNYEQYF. The CDR3 bases that were read are TGTGCCAGCAGCCAAGGACTGGGGAACTATGAACAGTAC.

About this clone: Gene names denote mouse genes. The DNA ends 1 residue before the CDR3 does, and the rest of the CDR3 is filled in from the germline J gene. The genes are TRBV29 and TRBJ2-5, with 9 bases lining up with TRBD1. J gave up 7 bases and V 5 bases, and 4 bases lay outside the gene matches. The CDR3 extends over 13 amino acids. In germline, CDR1 is MSHET, CDR2 SYDVDS. CDR3 region: CASSKTGGNTQYF. The part of the CDR3 DNA that was read is TGTGCTAGCAGTAAGACAGGGGGGAACACCCAGTAC.

Points on this clone: Each gene name is a mouse one. The CDR3 extends 1 residue past the end of the read, so its final part is completed from the germline J gene. V gene TRBV4 combines with J gene TRBJ1-1, with TRBD1 matching 7 bases. V was clipped by 4 bases and J by 7 bases; unmatched bases: 6. Looked up from germline, CDR1 is LGHDT and CDR2 is YNNKQL (reference sequence). The CDR3 consists of 13 residues. The part of the CDR3 DNA that was read is TGTGCCAGCAGCTTTACAGGGGAGGGAGAAGTCTTC. Translated, it gives CASSFTGEGEVF. The whole CDR3 is CASSFTGEGEVFF.

Note on this clone: The gene symbols are mouse symbols. The read terminates 1 residue ahead of where the CDR3 ends, so the germline J gene completes it. The chain links TRBV12-1 to TRBJ2-7; 12 bases match TRBD2. Germline V gene lookup returns CDR1 SGHSN and CDR2 HYEKVE. V dropped 4 bases and J dropped 7; count of bases not matched to a gene: 7. The CDR3 totals 14 residues. The CDR3 DNA, read in part, is TGTGCCAGCTCGCCCGACTGGGGGGGCTGGGAACAGTAC. Encoded protein: CASSPDWGGWEQY. In full, the CDR3 reads CASSPDWGGWEQYF.

Regarding this clone: Germline and genes: mouse. The CDR3 end falls 1 residue outside the read, so it is completed with the germline J gene. The rearrangement uses TRBV16 and TRBJ2-2, with 7 bases aligning to TRBD2. There are 16 residues in the CDR3. The trim removed 6 bases at V and 0 bases at J, leaving 7 bases unmatched. Germline values: CDR1 SGHSA, CDR2 FRNQAP. CDR3 residues: CASRLTGVANTGQLYF. The DNA read from the CDR3 is TGTGCAAGCAGACTCACTGGGGTCGCAAACACCGGGCAGCTCTAC.

In regard to this clone: Gene names refer to mouse genes. The read ends 1 residue early relative to the CDR3; the germline J gene fills the gap. This sequence joins TRBV15 and TRBJ2-4, with TRBD2 matching 11 bases. The ends lost 3 bases at V and 2 bases at J; junction bases unmatched: 4. The CDR3 has 16 amino acids. Germline V lookup: CDR1 SGHND, CDR2 FRSKSL. The sequenced CDR3 bases are TGTGCCAGCAGTTTGGGGGACTGGGGGCTTCAAAACACCTTGTAC. It specifies CASSLGDWGLQNTLY. In full, the CDR3 reads CASSLGDWGLQNTLYF.

Only a few counts were recorded for this clone. All gene names here are mouse names. The sequenced fragment ends 1 residue before the CDR3 boundary, so the rest is inferred from the germline J gene. V and J are TRBV1 and TRBJ2-7; weak D call: TRBD1 (5 bases). The CDR3 is 12 residues long. CDR1 and CDR2 (germline): NSQYPW, LRSPGD (reference sequence). V was pared by 11 bases and J by 0 bases, with 11 bases between. The CDR3 is CTGHRSSYEQYF. The part of the CDR3 DNA that was read is TGCACCGGGCACAGGAGCTCCTATGAACAGTAC.

Points on this clone: Gene labels here are mouse ones. The DNA ends 1 residue before the CDR3 does, and the rest of the CDR3 is filled in from the germline J gene. The chain employs TRBV2 and TRBJ2-2; 7 bases are a match to TRBD1. The CDR3 sequence is 16 residues long. Germline V gene sequence: CDR1 LGHNA, CDR2 YSYQKL. V lost 0 bases, J lost 0 bases, and 1 base stayed unmatched. The DNA read from the CDR3 is TGTGCCAGCAGCCAAGAAGGGACAGCAAACACCGGGCAGCTCTAC. It yields the protein CASSQEGTANTGQLY. The entire CDR3 sequence reads CASSQEGTANTGQLYF.